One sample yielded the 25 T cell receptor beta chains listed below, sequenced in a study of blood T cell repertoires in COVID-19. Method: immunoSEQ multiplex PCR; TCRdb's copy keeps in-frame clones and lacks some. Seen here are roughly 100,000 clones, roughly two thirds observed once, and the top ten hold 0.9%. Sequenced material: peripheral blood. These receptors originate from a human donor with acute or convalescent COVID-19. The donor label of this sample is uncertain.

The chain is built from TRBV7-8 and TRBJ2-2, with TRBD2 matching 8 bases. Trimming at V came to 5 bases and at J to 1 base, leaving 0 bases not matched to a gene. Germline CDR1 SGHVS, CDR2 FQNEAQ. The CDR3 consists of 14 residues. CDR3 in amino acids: CASSGTRNTGELFF. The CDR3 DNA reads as TGTGCCAGCAGCGGGACTAGGAACACCGGGGAGCTGTTTTTT.

The CDR3 sequence is CASSQTGTGARNTEAFF. The CDR3 coding sequence is TGTGCCAGCAGCCAAACCGGGACAGGGGCCCGAAACACTGAAGCTTTCTTT. This chain connects TRBV3-1 (or the pseudogene TRBV3-2) to TRBJ1-1; 10 bases are a match to TRBD1. V was clipped by 2 bases and J by 2 bases; unmatched bases: 8. CDR3 length equals 17 residues. The germline CDR1 and CDR2 sequences are LGHDT and YNNKEL (reference sequence).

This CDR3 reads CASSLPSVPGRGAYEQYF. The CDR3 DNA reads TGTGCCAGCAGCTTACCGTCGGTGCCCGGGAGGGGAGCCTACGAGCAGTACTTC. The V gene is TRBV11-2, the J gene TRBJ2-7; 8 nucleotides match TRBD2. Germline-derived CDR1 and CDR2 are SGHAT and FQNNGV. J lost 2 bases, V lost 2 bases, and 14 bases had no gene match. The CDR3 covers 18 residues. Full variable domain (outside the CDR3, taken from reference TRBV11-2 and TRBJ2-7): EAGVAQSPRYKIIEKRQSVAFWCNPISGHATLYWYQQILGQGPKLLIQFQNNGVVDDSQLPKDRFSAERLKGVDSTLKIQPAKLEDSAVYLCASSLPSVPGRGAYEQYFGPGTRLTVT.

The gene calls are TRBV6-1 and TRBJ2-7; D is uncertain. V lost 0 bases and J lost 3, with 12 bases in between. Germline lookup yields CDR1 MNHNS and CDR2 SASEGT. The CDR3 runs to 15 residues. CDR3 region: CASSEAESFLYEQYF. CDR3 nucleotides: TGTGCCAGCAGTGAAGCTGAGAGCTTCCTCTACGAGCAGTACTTC.

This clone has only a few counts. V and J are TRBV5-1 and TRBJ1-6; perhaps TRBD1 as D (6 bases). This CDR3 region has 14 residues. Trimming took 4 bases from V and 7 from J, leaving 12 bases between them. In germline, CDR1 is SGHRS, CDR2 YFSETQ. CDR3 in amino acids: CASSVDSLNSPLHF. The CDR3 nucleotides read TGCGCCAGCAGCGTGGACAGCCTGAATTCACCCCTCCACTTT. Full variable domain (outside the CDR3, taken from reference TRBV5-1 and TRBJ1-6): KAGVTQTPRYLIKTRGQQVTLSCSPISGHRSVSWYQQTPGQGLQFLFEYFSETQRNKGNFPGRFSGRQFSNSRSEMNVSTLELGDSALYLCASSVDSLNSPLHFGNGTRLTVT.

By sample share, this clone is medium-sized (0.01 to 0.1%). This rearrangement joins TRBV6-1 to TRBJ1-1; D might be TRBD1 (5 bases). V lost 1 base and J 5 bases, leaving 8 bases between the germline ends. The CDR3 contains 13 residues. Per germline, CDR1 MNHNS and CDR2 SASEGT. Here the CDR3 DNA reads TGTGCCAGCAGTGAAGGGGGCCGGACTGAAGCTTTCTTT. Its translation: CASSEGGRTEAFF.

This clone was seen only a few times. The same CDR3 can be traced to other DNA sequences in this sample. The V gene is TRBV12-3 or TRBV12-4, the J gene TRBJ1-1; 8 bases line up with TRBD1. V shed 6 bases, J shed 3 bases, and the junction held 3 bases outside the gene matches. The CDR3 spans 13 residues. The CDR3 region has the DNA TGTGCCAGCAGCCGGACAGGGTACACTGAAGCTTTCTTT. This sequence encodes CASSRTGYTEAFF.

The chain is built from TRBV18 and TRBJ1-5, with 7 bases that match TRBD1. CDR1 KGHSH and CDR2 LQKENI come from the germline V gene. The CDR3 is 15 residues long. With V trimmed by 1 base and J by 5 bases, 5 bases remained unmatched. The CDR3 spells CASSPRDSYYQPQHF. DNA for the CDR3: TGTGCCAGCTCACCACGGGACAGCTATTATCAGCCCCAGCATTTT. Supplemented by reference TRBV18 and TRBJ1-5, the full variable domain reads NAGVMQNPRHLVRRRGQEARLRCSPMKGHSHVYWYRQLPEEGLKFMVYLQKENIIDESGMPKERFSAEFPKEGPSILRIQQVVRGDSAAYFCASSPRDSYYQPQHFGDGTRLSIL.

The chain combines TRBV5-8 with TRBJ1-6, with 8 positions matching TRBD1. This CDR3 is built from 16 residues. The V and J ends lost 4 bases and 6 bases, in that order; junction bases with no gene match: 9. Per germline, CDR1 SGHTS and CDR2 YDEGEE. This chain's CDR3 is CASSPDRGGFNSPLHF. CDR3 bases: TGTGCCAGCAGCCCTGACAGGGGTGGGTTTAATTCACCCCTCCACTTT.

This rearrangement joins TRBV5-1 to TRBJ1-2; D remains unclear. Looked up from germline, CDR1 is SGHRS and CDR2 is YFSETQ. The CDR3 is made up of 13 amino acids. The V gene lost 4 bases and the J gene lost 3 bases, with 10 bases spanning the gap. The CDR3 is CASSRGPHYGYTF. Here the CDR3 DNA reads TGCGCCAGCAGCCGAGGGCCCCACTATGGCTACACCTTC.

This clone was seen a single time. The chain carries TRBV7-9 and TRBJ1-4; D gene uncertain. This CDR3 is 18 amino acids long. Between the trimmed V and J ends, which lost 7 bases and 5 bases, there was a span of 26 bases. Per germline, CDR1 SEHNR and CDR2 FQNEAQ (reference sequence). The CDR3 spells CASISQWGATDENEKLFF. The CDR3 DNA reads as TGTGCCAGCATTAGCCAGTGGGGAGCCACGGATGAGAATGAAAAACTGTTTTTT.

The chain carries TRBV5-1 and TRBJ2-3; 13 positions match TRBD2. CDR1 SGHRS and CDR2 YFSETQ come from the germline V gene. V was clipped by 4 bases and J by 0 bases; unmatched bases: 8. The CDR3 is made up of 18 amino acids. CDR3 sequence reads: CASSTDPGLAGSTDTQYF. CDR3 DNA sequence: TGCGCCAGCAGCACGGACCCGGGACTAGCGGGGAGCACAGATACGCAGTATTTT.

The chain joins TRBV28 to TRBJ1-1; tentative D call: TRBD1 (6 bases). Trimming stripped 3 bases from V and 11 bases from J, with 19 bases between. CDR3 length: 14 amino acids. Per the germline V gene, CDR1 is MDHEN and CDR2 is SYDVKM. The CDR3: CASSLDSNPMWAFF. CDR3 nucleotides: TGTGCCAGCAGTTTGGACAGTAACCCTATGTGGGCTTTCTTT.

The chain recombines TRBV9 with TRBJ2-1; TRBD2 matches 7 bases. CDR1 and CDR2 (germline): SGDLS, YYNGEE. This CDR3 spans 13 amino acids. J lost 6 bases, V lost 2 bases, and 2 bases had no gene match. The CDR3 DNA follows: TGTGCCAGCAGCGTGACGGGGGGCAATGAGCAGTTCTTC. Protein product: CASSVTGGNEQFF.

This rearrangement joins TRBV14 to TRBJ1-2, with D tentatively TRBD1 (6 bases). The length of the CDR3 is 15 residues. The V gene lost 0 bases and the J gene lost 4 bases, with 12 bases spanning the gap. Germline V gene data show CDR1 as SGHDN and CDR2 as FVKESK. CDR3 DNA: TGTGCCAGCAGCCAAGATGCGAACAGGGCCTATGGCTACACCTTC. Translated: CASSQDANRAYGYTF.

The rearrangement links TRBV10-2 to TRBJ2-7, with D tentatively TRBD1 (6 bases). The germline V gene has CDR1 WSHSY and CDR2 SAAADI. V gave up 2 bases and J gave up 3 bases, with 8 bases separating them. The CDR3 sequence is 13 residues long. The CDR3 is CASSEGTYYEQYV. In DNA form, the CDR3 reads TGCGCCAGCAGTGAGGGGACATACTACGAGCAGTACGTC.

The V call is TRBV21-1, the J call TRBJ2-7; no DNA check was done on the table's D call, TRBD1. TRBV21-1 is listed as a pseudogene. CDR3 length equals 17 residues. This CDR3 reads CASSSRRSGTADYEQYV. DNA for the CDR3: TGTGCCAGCAGCTCCCGCCGTTCCGGGACAGCCGACTACGAGCAGTACGTC.

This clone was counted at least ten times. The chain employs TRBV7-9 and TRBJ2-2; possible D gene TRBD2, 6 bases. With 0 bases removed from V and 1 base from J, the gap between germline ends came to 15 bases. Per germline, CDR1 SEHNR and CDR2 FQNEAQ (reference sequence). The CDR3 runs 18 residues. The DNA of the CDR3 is TGTGCCAGCAGCTTAGCTTTCGTGGGACTTTTGAACACCGGGGAGCTGTTTTTT. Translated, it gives CASSLAFVGLLNTGELFF.

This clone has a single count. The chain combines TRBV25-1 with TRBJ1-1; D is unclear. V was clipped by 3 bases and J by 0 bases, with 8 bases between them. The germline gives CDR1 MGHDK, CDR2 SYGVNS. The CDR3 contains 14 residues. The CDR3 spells CASSDPGLNTEAFF. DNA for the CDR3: TGTGCCAGCAGTGATCCCGGGTTGAACACTGAAGCTTTCTTT.

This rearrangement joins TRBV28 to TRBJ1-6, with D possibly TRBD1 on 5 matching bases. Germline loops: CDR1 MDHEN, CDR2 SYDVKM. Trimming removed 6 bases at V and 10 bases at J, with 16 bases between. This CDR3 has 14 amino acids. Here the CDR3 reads CASSRATVLSPLHF. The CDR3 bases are TGTGCCAGCAGCCGCGCGACAGTACTCTCACCCCTCCACTTT. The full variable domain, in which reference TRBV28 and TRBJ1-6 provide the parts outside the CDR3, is DVKVTQSSRYLVKRTGEKVFLECVQDMDHENMFWYRQDPGLGLRLIYFSYDVKMKEKGDIPEGYSVSREKKERFSLILESASTNQTSMYLCASSRATVLSPLHFGNGTRLTVT.

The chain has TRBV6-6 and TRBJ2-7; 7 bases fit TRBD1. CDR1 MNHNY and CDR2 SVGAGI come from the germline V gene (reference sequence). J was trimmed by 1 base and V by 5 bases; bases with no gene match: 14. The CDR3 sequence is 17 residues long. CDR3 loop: CASSPLKSGTVSYEQYV. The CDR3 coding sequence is TGTGCCAGCAGTCCCCTAAAATCCGGGACAGTATCCTACGAGCAGTACGTC.

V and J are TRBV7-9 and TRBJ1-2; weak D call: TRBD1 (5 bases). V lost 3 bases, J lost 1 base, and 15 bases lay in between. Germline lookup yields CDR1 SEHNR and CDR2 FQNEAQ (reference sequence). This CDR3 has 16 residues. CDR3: CASSFQGVEVNYGYTF. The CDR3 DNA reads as TGTGCCAGCAGCTTTCAAGGGGTTGAGGTTAACTATGGCTACACCTTC.

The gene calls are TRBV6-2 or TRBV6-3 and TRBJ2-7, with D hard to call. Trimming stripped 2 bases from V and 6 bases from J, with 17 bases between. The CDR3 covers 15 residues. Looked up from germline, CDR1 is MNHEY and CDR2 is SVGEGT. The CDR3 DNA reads TGTGCCAGCAGTTACGAACCAGAAACAGTGGGCGAGCAGTACGTC. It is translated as CASSYEPETVGEQYV.

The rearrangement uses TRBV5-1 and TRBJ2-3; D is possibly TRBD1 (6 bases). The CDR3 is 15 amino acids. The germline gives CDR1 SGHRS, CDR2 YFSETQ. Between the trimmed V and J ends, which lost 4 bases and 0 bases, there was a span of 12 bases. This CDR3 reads CASSRRQVSTDTQYF. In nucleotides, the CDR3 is TGCGCCAGCAGCCGTAGACAGGTTAGCACAGATACGCAGTATTTT. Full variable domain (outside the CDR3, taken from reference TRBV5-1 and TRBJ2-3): KAGVTQTPRYLIKTRGQQVTLSCSPISGHRSVSWYQQTPGQGLQFLFEYFSETQRNKGNFPGRFSGRQFSNSRSEMNVSTLELGDSALYLCASSRRQVSTDTQYFGPGTRLTVL.

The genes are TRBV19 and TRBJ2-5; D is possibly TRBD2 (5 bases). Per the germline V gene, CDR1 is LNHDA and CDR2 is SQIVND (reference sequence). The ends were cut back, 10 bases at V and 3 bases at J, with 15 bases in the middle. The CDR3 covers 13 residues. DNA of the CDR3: TGTGCCACCTTGGGAAGCGGAGAAGAGACCCAGTACTTC. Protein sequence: CATLGSGEETQYF.